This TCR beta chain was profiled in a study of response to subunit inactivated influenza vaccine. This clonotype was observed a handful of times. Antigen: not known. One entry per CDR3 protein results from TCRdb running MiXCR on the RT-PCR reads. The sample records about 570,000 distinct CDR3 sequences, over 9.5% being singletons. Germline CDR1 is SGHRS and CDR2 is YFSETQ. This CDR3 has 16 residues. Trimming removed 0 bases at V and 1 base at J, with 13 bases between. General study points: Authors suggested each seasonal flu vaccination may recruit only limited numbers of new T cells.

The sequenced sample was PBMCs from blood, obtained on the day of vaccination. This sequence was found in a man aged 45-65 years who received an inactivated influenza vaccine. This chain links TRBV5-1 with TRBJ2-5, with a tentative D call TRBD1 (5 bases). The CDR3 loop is CASSLVGGHFQETQYF. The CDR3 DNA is TGCGCCAGCAGCTTGGTTGGCGGACACTTCCAAGAGACCCAGTACTTC.